This TCR beta chain was sequenced during a study of cytomegalovirus exposure and HLA in healthy donors. This CDR3 has 17 residues. CDR1 MGHRA and CDR2 YSYEKL come from the germline V gene. The V and J ends lost 4 bases and 2 bases respectively, with 18 bases between them. A word on this clone: Its antigen is as yet unknown.

Regarding the study as a whole: Cytomegalovirus-associated TCR beta chains were listed, numbering 150 to 200. In vitro confirmation showed a few CMV-associated chains to be CMV antigen specific.

In the PCR, 60 Vbeta and 13 Jbeta primers were used. Using immunoSEQ multiplex PCR, the repertoire was profiled, and TCRdb retains in-frame clones only, with some absent. The sample carries 150,000 to 200,000 clones, 70% to 85% recorded once. The source of this sequence is a human donor in good health. Sequencing input: PBMCs. The V call is TRBV4-1, the J call TRBJ1-3, with D unclear. In DNA form, the CDR3 reads TGCGCCAGCAGCCTAGAAGGAGTGAGGAGGACTGGAAACACCATATATTTT. This encodes CASSLEGVRRTGNTIYF.